Following are 16 T cell receptor beta chains from one sample sequenced in a study of patients and donors after allogeneic stem cell transplantation. From the RT-PCR reads, TCRdb called clonotypes with MiXCR, one entry per CDR3 protein. The table has hundreds of thousands of distinct CDR3 sequences, 15% to 20% seen once. Sequencing was performed on blood, either unsorted or a sorted T cell fraction (not recorded which). All receptors derive from a human donor who was either an allogeneic HSCT recipient or a stem cell or donor lymphocyte infusion donor (not recorded which). It is not recorded whose cells these are; they may come from a transplant donor.

The V and J genes are TRBV9 and TRBJ2-2; possibly TRBD1 for D (6 bases). Germline lookup yields CDR1 SGDLS and CDR2 YYNGEE. CDR3 length: 13 residues. The germline V and J ends were trimmed by 10 bases and 5 bases, with 15 bases remaining between them. This chain's CDR3 is CASQAGVTGELFF. CDR3 nucleotide sequence: TGTGCCTCACAAGCAGGGGTTACCGGGGAGCTGTTTTTT.

This clonotype was seen a few times. The rearrangement links TRBV4-1 to TRBJ2-3, with TRBD2 as a possible D gene (5 bases). Germline V gives CDR1 MGHRA, CDR2 YSYEKL. The CDR3 runs 16 residues. Trimming shortened V by 1 base and J by 6 bases, and 17 bases separated the two germline ends. CDR3 sequence reads: CASSQALGLTFDTQYF. The DNA for the CDR3 is TGCGCCAGCAGCCAAGCGCTCGGACTCACGTTCGATACGCAGTATTTT.

The table lists this clonotype with many counts. The CDR3 nucleotides read TGTGCCAGCAGCTTAGTGGCGGACGAGCAGTACTTC. Encoded protein: CASSLVADEQYF. The chain is built from TRBV7-8 and TRBJ2-7; no reliable D call. The germline V gene has CDR1 SGHVS and CDR2 FQNEAQ. V lost 1 base to trimming and J lost 5 bases, with 6 bases between them. The CDR3 runs to 12 residues.

This clonotype has a handful of counts. V is TRBV29-1 and J is TRBJ2-7; 7 positions agree with TRBD1. The CDR3 is made up of 11 amino acids. Germline V gives CDR1 SQVTM, CDR2 ANQGSEA. V lost 5 bases to trimming and J lost 7 bases; unmatched junction nucleotides: 5. The CDR3: CSVSTGVEQYF. The CDR3 bases are TGCAGCGTTTCAACAGGGGTTGAGCAGTACTTC.

This clonotype was seen more than once but under ten times. This chain uses TRBV4-2 with TRBJ1-1, with D unresolved. V lost 1 base and J lost 7, with 7 bases in between. Germline V gene lookup returns CDR1 LGHNA and CDR2 YNFKEQ. This CDR3 contains 12 residues. CDR3 amino acids: CASSQGLDEAFF. Here the CDR3 DNA reads TGTGCCAGCAGCCAAGGGTTAGATGAAGCTTTCTTT.

The rearrangement joins TRBV7-3 to TRBJ2-3; no reliable D call. Germline CDR1 SGHTA, CDR2 FQGTGA. The CDR3 is made up of 14 amino acids. V was cut by 1 base and J by 4 bases, with 9 bases left in between. The CDR3 DNA follows: TGTGCCAGCAGCTTAATGAGGCCCCCAGATACGCAGTATTTT. Translation gives CASSLMRPPDTQYF.

This clonotype came up a few times. V gene TRBV18 combines with J gene TRBJ2-2; 14 bases agree with TRBD2. The CDR3 runs 18 residues. The germline V gene has CDR1 KGHSH and CDR2 LQKENI. J gave up 1 base and V 1 base, and 2 bases lay outside the gene matches. The CDR3 spells CASSPQGLAGVNTGELFF. In DNA form, the CDR3 reads TGTGCCAGCTCACCACAGGGACTAGCGGGAGTGAACACCGGGGAGCTGTTTTTT.

The table lists this clonotype with a few counts. This chain links TRBV14 with TRBJ2-1; 8 bases map to TRBD2. The CDR3 spans 16 residues. CDR1 is SGHDN and CDR2 is FVKESK in the germline V gene. V trimming: 4 bases; J trimming: 11 bases; junction bases outside the gene matches: 16. In DNA, the CDR3 is TGTGCCAGCAGCCTAGAGGCGGGGGGAGACCCATCCCAGCAGTTCTTC. Its translation is CASSLEAGGDPSQQFF.

This clonotype was recorded a few times. The chain combines TRBV25-1 with TRBJ2-3; D gene uncertain. Trimming left V 3 bases short and J 2 bases short, with 9 bases between. The CDR3 sequence is 14 residues long. Germline V gene lookup returns CDR1 MGHDK and CDR2 SYGVNS. The CDR3 spells CASSDPQTTDTQYF. CDR3 nucleotide sequence: TGTGCCAGCAGTGACCCACAGACCACAGATACGCAGTATTTT.

J is TRBJ1-5 and V is TRBV21-1; the tabulated D call, TRBD1, remains unverified against the DNA. TRBV21-1 is given as a pseudogene. The CDR3 has 19 residues. Written as DNA, the CDR3 is TGTGCCAGCAGTCCGCCGACAGGGGGCCATAGCTATAGCAATCAGCCCCAGCATTTT. It encodes CASSPPTGGHSYSNQPQHF.

The chain couples TRBV9 to TRBJ2-2; TRBD1 might be the D (5 bases). The length of the CDR3 is 14 residues. Trimming removed 4 bases at V and 6 bases at J, with 13 bases between. Germline CDR1 reads SGDLS; CDR2 reads YYNGEE. The DNA for the CDR3 is TGTGCCAGCAGCCCCAGGGTGGTCGCCGGGGAGCTGTTTTTT. Translation gives CASSPRVVAGELFF.

This clonotype was observed a few times. The V gene is TRBV29-1, the J gene TRBJ1-2; possible D gene TRBD1, 6 bases. The ends were cut back, 0 bases at V and 6 bases at J, with 11 bases in the middle. Germline CDR1 is SQVTM and CDR2 is ANQGSEA. CDR3 length equals 13 residues. This CDR3 is CSVEDRGEHGYTF. In DNA form, the CDR3 reads TGCAGCGTTGAAGACAGGGGAGAGCATGGCTACACCTTC.

This clonotype came up a few times. The chain has TRBV12-3 or TRBV12-4 and TRBJ1-3; D ambiguous. CDR3 length equals 14 residues. Deletions cut 3 bases from V and 2 bases from J, with 8 bases between. CDR3 DNA: TGTGCCAGCAGTTTGATCAAACCTGGAAACACCATATATTTT. Translating gives CASSLIKPGNTIYF.

V usage is TRBV3-1 and J usage is TRBJ1-1; D gene unclear. Germline V gene lookup returns CDR1 LGHDT and CDR2 YNNKEL (reference sequence). Trimming stripped 3 bases from V and 5 bases from J, with 19 bases between. The CDR3 totals 16 residues. Written as DNA, the CDR3 is TGTGCCAGCAGCCAGTTTGTTTTGGGTATCGGTACTGAAGCTTTCTTT. This gives the protein CASSQFVLGIGTEAFF.

This clonotype has just a few counts. The chain recombines TRBV20-1 with TRBJ1-4; D remains ambiguous. Trimming took 5 bases from V and 3 from J, leaving 16 bases between them. The CDR3 loop spans 15 amino acids. Germline CDR1 reads DFQATT; CDR2 reads SNEGSKA (reference sequence). CDR3 loop: CSALGAGVANEKLFF. CDR3 DNA sequence: TGCAGTGCTCTGGGCGCCGGGGTGGCTAATGAAAAACTGTTTTTT.

V gene TRBV12-3 or TRBV12-4 combines with J gene TRBJ1-1; tentatively, D is TRBD1 (5 bases). V lost 1 base, J lost 5 bases, and 14 bases lay in between. This CDR3 comprises 15 residues. In DNA form, the CDR3 reads TGTGCCAGCAGTTTAGATCCAGGGCGGAAGACTGAAGCTTTCTTT. Translated: CASSLDPGRKTEAFF.